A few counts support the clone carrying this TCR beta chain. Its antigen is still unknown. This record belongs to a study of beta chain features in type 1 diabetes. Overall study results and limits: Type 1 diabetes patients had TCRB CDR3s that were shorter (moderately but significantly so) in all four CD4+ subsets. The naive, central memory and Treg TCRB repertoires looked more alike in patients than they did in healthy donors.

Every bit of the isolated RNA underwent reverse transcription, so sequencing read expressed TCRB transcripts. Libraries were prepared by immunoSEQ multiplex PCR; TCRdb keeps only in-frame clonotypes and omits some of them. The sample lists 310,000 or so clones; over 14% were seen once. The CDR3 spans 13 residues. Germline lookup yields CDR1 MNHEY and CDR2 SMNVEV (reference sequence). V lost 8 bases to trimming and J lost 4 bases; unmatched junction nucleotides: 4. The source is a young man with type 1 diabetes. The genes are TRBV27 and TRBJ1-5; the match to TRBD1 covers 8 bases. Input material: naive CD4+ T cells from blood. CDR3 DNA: TGTGCCAGCGCCCAGGGGGCTAATCAGCCCCAGCATTTT. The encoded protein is CASAQGANQPQHF.